The clone carrying this TCR beta chain occurred a few times. Its specificity is unknown. As it was prepared, the TCRbeta library received unique molecular identifiers. TCRdb redid the calling of the PCR reads with MiXCR, one entry per CDR3 protein. The sample lists about 870,000 distinct CDR3 sequences, approximately 15% occurring once. The sample originates from a study of T-cell reconstitution after alpha-beta-depleted transplantation in children. The study, taken as a whole, reports: Surviving thymic progenitors and recipient T cells were the source of high TCRbeta diversity at day 60 in some patients. Diversity and T-cell counts at one year after transplant derived mostly from new T cells.

V lost 1 base and J lost 3, with 13 bases in between. Germline values: CDR1 SGHAT, CDR2 FQNNGV. This CDR3 has 15 residues. This material consisted of PBMCs, mostly from graft donor cells, taken 360 days after TCRalphabeta/CD19-depleted stem cell transplant. V is TRBV11-2 and J is TRBJ2-7, with D maybe TRBD2 (6 bases). This sequence was found in a male patient between 5 and 17 years old who had a stem cell transplant for acute lymphoblastic leukemia, so the T cells may come from the graft donor. The CDR3 DNA sequence: TGTGCCAGCAGCTTAGGAGGGTATAGCGGCTACGAGCAGTACTTC. This codes for CASSLGGYSGYEQYF.